The 27 T cell receptor beta chains below come from one sample, sequenced in a study of T cells in Graves' hyperthyroidism and ophthalmopathy. The CDR3 regions of TCR beta were amplified from RNA transcripts. Researchers ran a first-round RT-PCR on the TCR CDR3 using the HTBI primer set. TCRdb reprocessed the multiplex PCR reads with MiXCR, giving one entry per CDR3 protein. The sample contains about 560,000 distinct CDR3 sequences, approximately 16% of which appear only once. Sequencing was done on a sample of blood. Source of these receptors: a woman in her late teens or twenties with Graves' hyperthyroidism.

This clonotype was detected many times. The V call is TRBV20-1, the J call TRBJ1-1, with TRBD1 matching 10 bases. Germline loops: CDR1 DFQATT, CDR2 SNEGSKA (reference sequence). The CDR3 length is 16 residues. J was trimmed by 0 bases and V by 5 bases; bases with no gene match: 9. The CDR3 sequence is CSARRTGGRVNTEAFF. DNA for the CDR3: TGCAGTGCTCGAAGGACAGGGGGAAGGGTGAACACTGAAGCTTTCTTT.

The V call is TRBV9, the J call TRBJ1-5, with no clear D. The germline CDR1 and CDR2 sequences are SGDLS and YYNGEE. Between the trimmed V and J ends, which lost 0 bases and 0 bases, there was a span of 10 bases. The CDR3 consists of 16 residues. The chain's CDR3 is CASSVERPSSNQPQHF. CDR3 nucleotides: TGTGCCAGCAGCGTAGAACGACCGAGTAGCAATCAGCCCCAGCATTTT.

The rearrangement links TRBV12-3 or TRBV12-4 to TRBJ1-2, with D tentatively TRBD1 (6 bases). V was clipped by 8 bases and J by 5 bases, with 21 bases between them. CDR3 length: 15 amino acids. CDR3 loop: CASSPSWGLGYGYTF. DNA for the CDR3: TGTGCCAGCTCGCCATCTTGGGGGCTAGGGTATGGCTACACCTTC.

The chain carries TRBV20-1 and TRBJ2-7, with 10 bases lining up with TRBD1. The CDR3 covers 14 residues. Unmatched junction bases numbered 4, after V lost 5 bases and J lost 0 bases. Germline CDR1 is DFQATT and CDR2 is SNEGSKA (reference sequence). This CDR3 reads CSAGDRGYSYEQYF. CDR3 in DNA: TGCAGTGCTGGGGACAGGGGCTACTCCTACGAGCAGTACTTC.

A note on this clonotype: This sequence may be a read error, since a much larger clone differs from it by one base. The chain has TRBV3-1 and TRBJ2-1; no definite D call. Germline V gene data show CDR1 as LGHDT and CDR2 as YNNKEL (reference sequence). The CDR3 contains 13 residues. Between the trimmed V and J ends, which lost 4 bases and 7 bases, there was a span of 11 bases. The CDR3 spells CASSRGPLNEQFF. DNA for the CDR3: TGTGCCAGCAGCCGAGGCCCGCTAAATGAGCAGTTCTTC.

The J gene is TRBJ2-3, the V gene TRBV12-5; unclear D gene. V was clipped by 1 base and J by 2 bases, with 7 bases between them. This CDR3 spans 14 amino acids. The germline gives CDR1 LGHNT, CDR2 FRNRAP. CDR3 protein: CASGLGLSTDTQYF. DNA of the CDR3: TGTGCTAGTGGTTTGGGACTGTCCACAGATACGCAGTATTTT. Combining the CDR3 with reference TRBV12-5 and TRBJ2-3 gives the whole variable domain DARVTQTPRHKVTEMGQEVTMRCQPILGHNTVFWYRQTMMQGLELLAYFRNRAPLDDSGMPKDRFSAEMPDATLATLKIQPSEPRDSAVYFCASGLGLSTDTQYFGPGTRLTVL.

The rearrangement links TRBV6-1 to TRBJ2-7; 9 bases match TRBD1. CDR1 and CDR2 from the germline V gene are MNHNS and SASEGT. This CDR3 is built from 14 residues. J lost 7 bases, V lost 5 bases, and 9 bases had no gene match. The CDR3 coding sequence is TGTGCCAGCAGTCTCCACAGGGGGCAATGGGAGCAGTACTTC. Protein sequence: CASSLHRGQWEQYF.

Here the CDR3 reads CSSQSPESYNEQFF. CDR3 nucleotide sequence: TGCAGTTCCCAGAGCCCCGAGTCCTACAATGAGCAGTTCTTC. This chain connects TRBV20-1 to TRBJ2-1, with D unclear. This CDR3 has 14 amino acids. Germline V gene data show CDR1 as DFQATT and CDR2 as SNEGSKA (reference sequence). V was clipped by 8 bases and J by 1 base, with 15 bases between them.

This clonotype was seen more than once but under ten times. The rearrangement joins TRBV29-1 to TRBJ1-1, with D possibly matching TRBD1 (6 bases). Germline-derived CDR1 and CDR2 are SQVTM and ANQGSEA. V was trimmed by 7 bases and J by 6 bases, leaving 15 bases between them. This CDR3 is 12 amino acids long. The CDR3 spells CSGLTGSAEAFF. DNA of the CDR3: TGCAGCGGCCTGACAGGATCCGCTGAAGCTTTCTTT.

This clonotype was observed a handful of times. CDR3 sequence reads: CSAREGNRPSPEQYF. The CDR3 DNA is TGCAGTGCTAGAGAAGGGAACCGCCCCTCTCCCGAGCAGTACTTC. V gene TRBV20-1 combines with J gene TRBJ2-7; no reliable D call. V was cut by 0 bases and J by 6 bases, with 18 bases left in between. The CDR3 has 15 amino acids. The V gene's germline CDR1 is DFQATT and CDR2 SNEGSKA (reference sequence).

This clonotype was counted between two and nine times. The gene calls are TRBV15 and TRBJ1-4; D gene unclear. The CDR3 spans 14 residues. Per germline, CDR1 LNHNV and CDR2 YYDKDF (reference sequence). V was shortened by 0 bases and J by 8 bases, with 10 bases between the two germline ends. The CDR3: CATSRDRAVEKLFF. The CDR3 nucleotides read TGTGCCACCAGCAGAGATCGGGCCGTGGAAAAACTGTTTTTT.

This clonotype occurred many times. This rearrangement joins TRBV11-2 to TRBJ2-7; D is perhaps TRBD1 or TRBD2 (5 bases each). V was shortened by 1 base and J by 3 bases, with 7 bases between the two germline ends. CDR1 and CDR2 (germline): SGHAT, FQNNGV. The CDR3 totals 13 residues. CDR3 coding DNA: TGTGCCAGCAGCTTAGGGGGGATCTACGAGCAGTACTTC. Residues: CASSLGGIYEQYF. The whole variable domain, remainder taken from reference TRBV11-2 and TRBJ2-7, is EAGVAQSPRYKIIEKRQSVAFWCNPISGHATLYWYQQILGQGPKLLIQFQNNGVVDDSQLPKDRFSAERLKGVDSTLKIQPAKLEDSAVYLCASSLGGIYEQYFGPGTRLTVT.

This clonotype was counted ten times or more. This chain uses TRBV14 with TRBJ1-1, with D perhaps matching TRBD1 (5 bases). Trimming stripped 2 bases from V and 3 bases from J, with 13 bases between. The CDR3 totals 15 residues. Germline V gene sequence: CDR1 SGHDN, CDR2 FVKESK. Here the CDR3 DNA reads TGTGCCAGCAGCCAAATATTGGGACTCCACACTGAAGCTTTCTTT. This encodes CASSQILGLHTEAFF. The variable domain in full, with the rest retrieved from reference TRBV14 and TRBJ1-1, is EAGVTQFPSHSVIEKGQTVTLRCDPISGHDNLYWYRRVMGKEIKFLLHFVKESKQDESGMPNNRFLAERTGGTYSTLKVQPAELEDSGVYFCASSQILGLHTEAFFGQGTRLTVV.

The chain has TRBV5-1 and TRBJ1-3, with D maybe TRBD1 (5 bases). Per the germline V gene, CDR1 is SGHRS and CDR2 is YFSETQ. V shed 3 bases and J shed 3 bases, with 13 bases lying between them. This CDR3 region has 15 residues. In DNA form, the CDR3 reads TGCGCCAGCAGCTCACCCGACAGAAGTGGAAACACCATATATTTT. Translating it yields CASSSPDRSGNTIYF.

The rearrangement uses TRBV20-1 and TRBJ1-1, with D possibly being TRBD1 (6 bases). This CDR3 is 15 amino acids long. The V end lost 0 bases, the J end lost 7 bases, and 18 bases lay between the germline ends. Germline values: CDR1 DFQATT, CDR2 SNEGSKA (reference sequence). CDR3 DNA sequence: TGCAGTGCTAGAGATCAAGGAGGGGGGGATTTTGAAGCTTTCTTT. It yields the protein CSARDQGGGDFEAFF.

Only a few counts were recorded for this clonotype. CDR3 region: CSVGDSVNQPQHF. The DNA of the CDR3 is TGCAGCGTTGGGGACAGTGTCAATCAGCCCCAGCATTTT. This rearrangement joins TRBV29-1 to TRBJ1-5; 7 bases fit TRBD1. V lost 4 bases and J lost 3; bases outside the gene matches: 3. The CDR3 sequence is 13 residues long. Germline CDR1 and CDR2: SQVTM and ANQGSEA. The complete variable domain, with remaining parts taken from reference TRBV29-1 and TRBJ1-5, reads SAVISQKPSRDICQRGTSLTIQCQVDSQVTMMFWYRQQPGQSLTLIATANQGSEATYESGFVIDKFPISRPNLTFSTLTVSNMSPEDSSIYLCSVGDSVNQPQHFGDGTRLSIL.

The chain links TRBV20-1 to TRBJ1-4; D remains unclear. Germline V gene data show CDR1 as DFQATT and CDR2 as SNEGSKA (reference sequence). The CDR3 runs to 13 residues. V lost 6 bases to trimming and J lost 7 bases, with 15 bases between them. The CDR3 region has the DNA TGCAGTGCCCCCCGGGTTTTGGGTGAAAAACTGTTTTTT. Amino acid sequence: CSAPRVLGEKLFF.

This clonotype occurred many times. The genes are TRBV20-1 and TRBJ2-3; no firm D call. The CDR3 covers 15 residues. V lost 2 bases to trimming and J lost 0 bases, with 12 bases between them. Germline CDR1 DFQATT, CDR2 SNEGSKA (reference sequence). The CDR3 loop is CSARSGSTSTDTQYF. The CDR3 region has the DNA TGCAGTGCTAGATCCGGGTCTACTAGCACAGATACGCAGTATTTT.

In its sample, this clonotype was seen a few times. The rearrangement joins TRBV6-5 to TRBJ2-2, with D hard to call. V was pared by 2 bases and J by 6 bases, with 4 bases between. CDR1 MNHEY and CDR2 SVGAGI come from the germline V gene. CDR3 size: 12 residues. The CDR3 DNA sequence: TGTGCCAGCAGTTACCCCTCCGGGGAGCTGTTTTTT. This gives the protein CASSYPSGELFF.

At least ten counts were recorded for this clonotype. V is TRBV28 and J is TRBJ2-3, with 7 bases aligning to TRBD2. V gave up 8 bases and J gave up 3 bases; unmatched junction bases: 11. The CDR3 contains 15 residues. Germline values: CDR1 MDHEN, CDR2 SYDVKM. In DNA, the CDR3 is TGTGCCAGCGTCAATCGGCGGGAGTGGACAGATACGCAGTATTTT. It encodes CASVNRREWTDTQYF.

The chain uses TRBV7-9 and TRBJ2-1, with 7 bases matching TRBD2. V lost 3 bases and J lost 4; bases outside the gene matches: 6. The CDR3 consists of 15 residues. Germline CDR1 and CDR2: SEHNR and FQNEAQ (reference sequence). The CDR3 DNA is TGTGCCAGCAGCTTTGGGGGGGTGAAGTACAATGAGCAGTTCTTC. Its translation is CASSFGGVKYNEQFF.

This clonotype was counted many times. The chain employs TRBV20-1 and TRBJ2-3; D is perhaps TRBD1 or TRBD2 (5 bases each). Germline V gene data show CDR1 as DFQATT and CDR2 as SNEGSKA (reference sequence). V was shortened by 5 bases and J by 2 bases, with 20 bases between the two germline ends. The CDR3 loop spans 16 amino acids. The chain's CDR3 is CSAPGTGPPYTDTQYF. The CDR3 DNA sequence: TGCAGTGCTCCGGGGACGGGGCCCCCCTACACAGATACGCAGTATTTT.

This clonotype was detected many times. This rearrangement joins TRBV6-1 to TRBJ2-5; 7 bases line up with TRBD2. The CDR3 extends over 14 amino acids. V lost 5 bases, J lost 4 bases, and 7 bases stayed unmatched. Germline values: CDR1 MNHNS, CDR2 SASEGT. Here the CDR3 DNA reads TGTGCCAGCAGTAACACGGGACTAATAGAGACCCAGTACTTC. This codes for CASSNTGLIETQYF.

The genes are TRBV6-1 and TRBJ2-2; the match to TRBD1 covers 7 bases. Looked up from germline, CDR1 is MNHNS and CDR2 is SASEGT. Losses at the gene ends were 3 bases for V and 4 bases for J; bases not matched to a gene: 5. CDR3 size: 15 residues. The CDR3 sequence is CASSDRDSATGELFF. The CDR3, as DNA: TGTGCCAGCAGTGACCGGGACAGCGCCACCGGGGAGCTGTTTTTT.

In nucleotides, the CDR3 is TGTGCCAGCAGTTACGAGCGGGAGTCCGGGGAGCTGTTTTTT. It translates to CASSYERESGELFF. V usage is TRBV6-9 and J usage is TRBJ2-2; 8 bases agree with TRBD2. This CDR3 comprises 14 residues. CDR1 is MNHGY, CDR2 SVAAGI, per germline. V lost 3 bases and J lost 6; bases outside the gene matches: 3.

This clonotype appeared a few times. The CDR3 loop is CASSEGHLGAFF. The DNA for the CDR3 is TGTGCCAGCAGTGAAGGACACTTGGGAGCTTTCTTT. The V call is TRBV6-1, the J call TRBJ1-1; D is ambiguous. Trimming shortened V by 1 base and J by 10 bases, and 10 bases separated the two germline ends. This CDR3 is 12 amino acids long. Per the germline V gene, CDR1 is MNHNS and CDR2 is SASEGT.

V and J are TRBV12-3 or TRBV12-4 and TRBJ2-7, with D tentatively TRBD1 or TRBD2 (5 bases each). Between the trimmed V and J ends, which lost 5 bases and 5 bases, there was a span of 19 bases. The CDR3 extends over 15 amino acids. The CDR3, as DNA: TGTGCCAGCAGTAAAGGGACCTCGCTCGGGGACGAGCAGTACTTC. Protein sequence: CASSKGTSLGDEQYF.